Listed here is a single T cell receptor (beta chain). No antigen is known for it. This specimen belongs to a study of cytomegalovirus exposure and HLA in healthy donors. PCR primers comprised 60 Vbeta and 13 Jbeta primers. Generated by immunoSEQ multiplex PCR, the TCRdb table keeps only in-frame clones and is missing some. Among hundreds of thousands of clones, around 90% were seen once, and the ten largest hold about 2.3%. The CDR3 is made up of 13 amino acids. CDR1 is ENHRY and CDR2 is SYGVKD in the germline V gene. General study results and limits: Most TCR sequences proved rare, with some public TCRs found in many donors.

This chain links TRBV10-3 with TRBJ2-5, with D unclear. The last part of the DNA fits TRBJ2-7 better; the J call may be wrong. This clonotype was sampled from a woman younger than 35 in good health and CMV-seronegative. The sample consisted of PBMCs. The CDR3 bases are TGTGCCATCAGTGACACCGAAACCTACGAGCAGTACTTC. It translates to CAISDTETYEQYF.